This TCR beta chain was captured by sequencing in a study of T-cell memory formation after mild COVID-19. V lost 3 bases and J lost 2, with 6 bases in between. The germline V gene has CDR1 SGHTA and CDR2 FQGNSA. This CDR3 spans 13 amino acids. This clonotype has more than one count but fewer than ten. TCRdb re-analysed the 5' RACE reads in MiXCR, keeping a single row per CDR3 protein. The sample lists fewer than 350,000 distinct CDR3 sequences, 7% to 10% seen once, with about 20% in the top ten. The chain is built from TRBV7-2 and TRBJ2-3; D call uncertain. Sequenced sample: PBMCs or a T cell subset sorted from them (not recorded which). This clonotype was obtained from a man aged 18 to 35 who had mild COVID-19 (a few samples of this study predate the infection). Cell type and time point are not known. This CDR3 is CASSLDVTDTQYF. CDR3 sequence (DNA): TGTGCCAGCAGCTTGGACGTCACAGATACGCAGTATTTT.